The TCR beta chain under discussion was sequenced for a study of blood T cell repertoires in COVID-19. Study overall: T cells, B-cell-depleted T cells, or PBMCs supplied cDNA or gDNA.

Germline CDR1 reads SGHDT; CDR2 reads YYEEEE. This CDR3 region has 17 residues. V lost 4 bases and J 5 bases, leaving 24 bases between the germline ends. Using immunoSEQ multiplex PCR, the repertoire was profiled, and TCRdb retains in-frame clones only, with some absent. Seen here are around 160,000 clones, about 88% observed once, and the top ten hold more than 0.75%. This sequence was found in a man aged 18 to 35 with acute or convalescent COVID-19. Source material: peripheral blood. This chain uses TRBV5-6 with TRBJ2-5, with a possible D match to TRBD1 (6 bases). The CDR3: CASSGNRANRLLETQYF. The CDR3 DNA is TGTGCCAGCAGCGGCAACAGGGCCAACCGCTTGTTGGAGACCCAGTACTTC.